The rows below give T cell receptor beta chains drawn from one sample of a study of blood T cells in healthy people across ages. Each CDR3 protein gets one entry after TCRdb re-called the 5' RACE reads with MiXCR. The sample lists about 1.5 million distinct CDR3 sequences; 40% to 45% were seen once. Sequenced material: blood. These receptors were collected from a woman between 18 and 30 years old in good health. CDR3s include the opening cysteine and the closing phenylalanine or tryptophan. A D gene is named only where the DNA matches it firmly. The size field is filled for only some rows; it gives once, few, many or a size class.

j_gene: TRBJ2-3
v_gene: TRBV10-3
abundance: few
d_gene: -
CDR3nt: TGTGCCATCTCGCAGGCGGGGATCACAGATACGCAGTATTTT
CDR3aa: CAISQAGITDTQYF

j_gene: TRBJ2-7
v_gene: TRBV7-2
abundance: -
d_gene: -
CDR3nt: TGTGCCAGCAGCTTACGCGAGCACAATGAGCAGTACTTC
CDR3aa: CASSLREHNEQYF

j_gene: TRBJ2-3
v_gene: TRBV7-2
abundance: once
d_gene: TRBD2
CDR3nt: TGTGCCAGCAGCAAAAGTGCGGGGGGGAGAGCAGATACGCAGTATTTT
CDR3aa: CASSKSAGGRADTQYF

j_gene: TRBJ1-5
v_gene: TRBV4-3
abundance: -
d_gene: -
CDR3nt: TGCGCCAGCAGCCCAGACCTCAGCCAGCCCCGGCATTTT
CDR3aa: CASSPDLSQPRHF

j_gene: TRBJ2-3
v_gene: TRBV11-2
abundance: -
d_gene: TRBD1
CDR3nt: TGTGCCAGCAGCTCACCTCTCCACTGGGACAGGGGCACAGATACGCAGTATTTT
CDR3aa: CASSSPLHWDRGTDTQYF

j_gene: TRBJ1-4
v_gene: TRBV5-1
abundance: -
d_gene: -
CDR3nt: TGCGCCAGCAGCGTTCTCACGAGTGAAAAACTGTTTTTT
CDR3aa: CASSVLTSEKLFF

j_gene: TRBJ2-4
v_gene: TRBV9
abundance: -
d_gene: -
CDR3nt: TGTGCCAGCAGCGGTCTAGCGAAGGAGGCCCAGTACTTC
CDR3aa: CASSGLAKEAQYF

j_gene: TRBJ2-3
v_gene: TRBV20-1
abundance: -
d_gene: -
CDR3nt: TGCAGTGCTGCTCCTCGGCTAAGCACAGATACGCAGTATTTT
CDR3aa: CSAAPRLSTDTQYF

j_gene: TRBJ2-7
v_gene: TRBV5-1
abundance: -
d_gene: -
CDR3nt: TGCGCCAGCAGCTTGTCGGACCACCCCTCAAGGGAGCAGTACTTC
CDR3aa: CASSLSDHPSREQYF

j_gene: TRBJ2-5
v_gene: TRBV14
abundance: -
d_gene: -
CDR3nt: TGTGCCAGCAGCCGTTGGGGGCGAGAGACCCAGTACTTC
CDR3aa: CASSRWGRETQYF

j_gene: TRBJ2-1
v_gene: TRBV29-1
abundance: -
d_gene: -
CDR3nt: TGCAGCGTTGCCGGGACATCCTTTGGGGACAATGAGCAGTTCTTC
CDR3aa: CSVAGTSFGDNEQFF

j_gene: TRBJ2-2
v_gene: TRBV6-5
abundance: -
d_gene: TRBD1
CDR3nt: TGTGCCAGCAGTTACGGCGGGACAGGGCTAACCGGGGAGCTGTTTTTT
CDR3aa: CASSYGGTGLTGELFF

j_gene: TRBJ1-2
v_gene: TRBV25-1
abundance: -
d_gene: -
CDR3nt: TGTGCCAGCAGTCCCCCGCGGGGCAGCTATGGCTACACCTTC
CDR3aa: CASSPPRGSYGYTF

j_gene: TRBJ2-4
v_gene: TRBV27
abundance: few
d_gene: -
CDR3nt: TGTGCCAGCAGCTTCGGTGGACCAAGCAAAAACATTCAGTACTTC
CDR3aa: CASSFGGPSKNIQYF

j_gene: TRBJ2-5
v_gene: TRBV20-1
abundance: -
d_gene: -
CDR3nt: TGCAGTGCTGGTCAGTTACAAGAGACCCAGTACTTC
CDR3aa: CSAGQLQETQYF

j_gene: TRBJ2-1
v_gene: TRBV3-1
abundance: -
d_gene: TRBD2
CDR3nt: TGTGCCAGCAGCCAAGGACTTGTTCTAGCGGGTTCAAGTATGTTCTTC
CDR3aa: CASSQGLVLAGSSMFF

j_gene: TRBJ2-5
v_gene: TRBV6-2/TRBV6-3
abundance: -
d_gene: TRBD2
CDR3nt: TGTGCCAGCAGTTACCGGACACTAGCGAGCAGCTCCTACAATGAGCAGTACTTC
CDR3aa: CASSYRTLASSSYNEQYF

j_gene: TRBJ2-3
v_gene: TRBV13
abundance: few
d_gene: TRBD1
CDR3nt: TGTGCCAGCAGCTTAGTGGGACAGGGAAGCACAGATACGCAGTATTTT
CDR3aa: CASSLVGQGSTDTQYF

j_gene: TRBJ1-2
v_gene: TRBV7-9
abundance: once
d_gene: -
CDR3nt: TGTGCCAGCAGCTTATCGGATTTAGCTAACTATGGCTACACCTTC
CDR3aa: CASSLSDLANYGYTF

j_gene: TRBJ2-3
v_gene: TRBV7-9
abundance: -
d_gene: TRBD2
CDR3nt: TGTGCCAGCAGCCAATCAAGGACTAGCCTCGAGCCAGATACGCAGTATTTT
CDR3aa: CASSQSRTSLEPDTQYF

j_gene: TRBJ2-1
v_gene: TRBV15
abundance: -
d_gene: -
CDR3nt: TGTGCCACCAGCTGGCTCGGCTCCTACAATGAGCAGTTCTTC
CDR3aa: CATSWLGSYNEQFF

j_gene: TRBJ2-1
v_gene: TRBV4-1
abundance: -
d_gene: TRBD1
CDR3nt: TGCGCCAGCAGCCTTTTACCGGGACAGGGACACAATGAGCAGTTCTTC
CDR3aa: CASSLLPGQGHNEQFF

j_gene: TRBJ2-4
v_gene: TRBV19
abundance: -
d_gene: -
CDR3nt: TGTGCCAGTAGTATCATGGGATTCAACATTCAGTACTTC
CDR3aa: CASSIMGFNIQYF

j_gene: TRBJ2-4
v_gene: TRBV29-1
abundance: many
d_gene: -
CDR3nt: TGCAGCGTAACCAGGGTGGGCAAAAACATTCAGTACTTC
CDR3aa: CSVTRVGKNIQYF

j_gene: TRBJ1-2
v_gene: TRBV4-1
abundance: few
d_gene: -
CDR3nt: TGCGCCAGCAGCCAGCAGAATCTCTATGGCTACACCTTC
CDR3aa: CASSQQNLYGYTF

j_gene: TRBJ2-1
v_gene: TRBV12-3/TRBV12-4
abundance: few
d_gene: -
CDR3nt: TGTGCCAGCAGTTTATATACCGGGAATGAGCAGTTCTTC
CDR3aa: CASSLYTGNEQFF

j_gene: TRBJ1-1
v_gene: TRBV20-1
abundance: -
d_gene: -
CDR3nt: TGCAGTGCGTGCAGGGATAACACTGAAGCTTTCTTT
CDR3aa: CSACRDNTEAFF

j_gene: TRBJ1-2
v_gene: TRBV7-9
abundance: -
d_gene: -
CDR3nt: TGTGCCAGCAGCTTCATCGGCAGTCGTACCTATGGCTACACCTTC
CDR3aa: CASSFIGSRTYGYTF

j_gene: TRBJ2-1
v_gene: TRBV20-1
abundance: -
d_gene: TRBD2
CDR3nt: TGCAGTGCTTATACTAGCGGCCCGTCGATCGGTGAGCAGTTCTTC
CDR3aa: CSAYTSGPSIGEQFF

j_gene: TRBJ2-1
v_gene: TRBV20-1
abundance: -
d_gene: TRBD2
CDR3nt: TGCAGTGCTAGAGATGGGAGCGGGAGGGCCTACAATGAGCAGTTCTTC
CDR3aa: CSARDGSGRAYNEQFF

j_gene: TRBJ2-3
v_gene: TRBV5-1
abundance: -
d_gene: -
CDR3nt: TGCGCCAGCAGTTTATCATACTCTAGCACAGATACGCAGTATTTT
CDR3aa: CASSLSYSSTDTQYF

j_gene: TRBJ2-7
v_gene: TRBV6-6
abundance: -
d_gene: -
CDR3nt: TGTGCCAGCAGCCCTATCAGCAGGGGAACCTACGAGCAGTACTTC
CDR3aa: CASSPISRGTYEQYF

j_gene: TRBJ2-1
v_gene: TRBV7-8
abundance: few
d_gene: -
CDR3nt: TGTGCCAGCAGCTTGGCGAGGACTCTCGGCTCCTACAATGAGCAGTTCTTC
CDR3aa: CASSLARTLGSYNEQFF

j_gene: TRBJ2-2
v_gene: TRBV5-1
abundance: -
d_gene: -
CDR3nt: TGCGCCAGCAGCCCGGGGAACTCGAACACCGGGGAGCTGTTTTTT
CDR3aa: CASSPGNSNTGELFF

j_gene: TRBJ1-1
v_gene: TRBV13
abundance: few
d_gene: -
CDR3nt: TGTGCCAGCAGCTTGCGGGCCCAGAGCACTGAAGCTTTCTTT
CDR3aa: CASSLRAQSTEAFF

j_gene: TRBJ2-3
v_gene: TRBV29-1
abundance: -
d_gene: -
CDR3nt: TGCAGCGTCCCGCGCCAGCAAGAGTGGCAGGATACGCAGTATTTT
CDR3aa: CSVPRQQEWQDTQYF

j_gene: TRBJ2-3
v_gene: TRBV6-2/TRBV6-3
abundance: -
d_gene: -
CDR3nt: TGTGCCAGCAGTTACCAGAGGGATTTGTATACGCAGTATTTT
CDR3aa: CASSYQRDLYTQYF

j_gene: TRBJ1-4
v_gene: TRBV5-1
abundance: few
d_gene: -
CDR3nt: TGCGCCAGCAGCTTGGATCGGGCCGGGAGGGAAAAACTGTTTTTT
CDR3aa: CASSLDRAGREKLFF